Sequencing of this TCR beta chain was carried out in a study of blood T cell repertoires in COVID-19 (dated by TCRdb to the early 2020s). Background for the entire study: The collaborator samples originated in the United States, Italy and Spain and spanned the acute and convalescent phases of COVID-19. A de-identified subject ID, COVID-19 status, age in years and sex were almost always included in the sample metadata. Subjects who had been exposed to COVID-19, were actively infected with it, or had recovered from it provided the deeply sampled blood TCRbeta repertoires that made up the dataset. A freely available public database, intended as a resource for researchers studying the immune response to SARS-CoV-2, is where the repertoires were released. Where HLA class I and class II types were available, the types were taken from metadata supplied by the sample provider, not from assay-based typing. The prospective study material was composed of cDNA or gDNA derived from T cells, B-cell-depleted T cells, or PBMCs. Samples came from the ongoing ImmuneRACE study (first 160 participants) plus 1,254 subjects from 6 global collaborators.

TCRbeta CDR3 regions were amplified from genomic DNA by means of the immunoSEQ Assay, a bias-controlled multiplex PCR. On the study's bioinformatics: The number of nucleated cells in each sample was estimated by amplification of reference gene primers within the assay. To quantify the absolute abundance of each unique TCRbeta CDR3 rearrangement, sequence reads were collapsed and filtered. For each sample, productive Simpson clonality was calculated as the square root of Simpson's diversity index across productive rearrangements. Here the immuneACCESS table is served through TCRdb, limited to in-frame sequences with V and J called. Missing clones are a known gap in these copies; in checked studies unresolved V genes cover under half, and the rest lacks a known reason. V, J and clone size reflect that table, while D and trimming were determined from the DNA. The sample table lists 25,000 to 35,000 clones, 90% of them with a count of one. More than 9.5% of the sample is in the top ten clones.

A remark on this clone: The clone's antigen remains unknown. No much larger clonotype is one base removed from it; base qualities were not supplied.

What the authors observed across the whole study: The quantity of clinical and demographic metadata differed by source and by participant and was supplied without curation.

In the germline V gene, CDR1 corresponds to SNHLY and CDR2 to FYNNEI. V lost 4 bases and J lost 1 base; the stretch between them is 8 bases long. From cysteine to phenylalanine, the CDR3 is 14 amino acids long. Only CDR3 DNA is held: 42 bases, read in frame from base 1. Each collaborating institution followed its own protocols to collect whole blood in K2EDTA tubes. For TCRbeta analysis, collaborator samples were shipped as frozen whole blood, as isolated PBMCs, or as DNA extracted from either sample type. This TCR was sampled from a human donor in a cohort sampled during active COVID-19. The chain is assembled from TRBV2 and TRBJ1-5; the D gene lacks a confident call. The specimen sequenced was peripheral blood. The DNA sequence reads TGTGCCAGCAGTGTGGGCAGGAGCAATCAGCCCCAGCATTTT. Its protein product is CASSVGRSNQPQHF.